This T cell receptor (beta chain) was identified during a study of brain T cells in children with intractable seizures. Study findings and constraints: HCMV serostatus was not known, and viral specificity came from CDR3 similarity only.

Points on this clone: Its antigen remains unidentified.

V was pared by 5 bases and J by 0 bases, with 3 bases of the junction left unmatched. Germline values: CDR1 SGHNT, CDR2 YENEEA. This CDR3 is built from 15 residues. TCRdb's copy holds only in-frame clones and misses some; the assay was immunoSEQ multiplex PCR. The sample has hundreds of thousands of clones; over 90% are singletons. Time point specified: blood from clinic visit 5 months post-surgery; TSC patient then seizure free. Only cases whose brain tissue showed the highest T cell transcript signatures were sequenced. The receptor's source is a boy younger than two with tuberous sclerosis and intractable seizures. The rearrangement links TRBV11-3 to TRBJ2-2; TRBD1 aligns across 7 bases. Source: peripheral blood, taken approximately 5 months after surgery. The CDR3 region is CASSLTGTNTGELFF. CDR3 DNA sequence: TGTGCCAGCAGCCTGACAGGGACGAACACCGGGGAGCTGTTTTTT. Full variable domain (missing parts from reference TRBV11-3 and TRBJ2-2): EAGVVQSPRYKIIEKKQPVAFWCNPISGHNTLYWYLQNLGQGPELLIRYENEEAVDDSQLPKDRFSAERLKGVDSTLKIQPAELGDSAVYLCASSLTGTNTGELFFGEGSRLTVL.